A selection of T cell receptor beta chains follows, all from one sample in a study of beta chain features in type 1 diabetes. TCRdb keeps only in-frame clones here, not all; method: immunoSEQ multiplex PCR. The sample shows hundreds of thousands of clones, approximately 10% of them seen only once. The sample consisted of naive CD4+ T cells from blood. The receptors were gathered from a man in his thirties or forties with type 1 diabetes. Both conserved end residues are part of each CDR3. D genes are given only for firm matches. The listing skips clone size in some rows; elsewhere it reads once, few, many or a size class.

D gene	clone size	J gene	V gene	CDR3 DNA	CDR3 protein
.	few	TRBJ2-7	TRBV5-1	TGCGCCAGCAGCCGGGACACCTCCTACGAGCAGTACTTC	CASSRDTSYEQYF
.	.	TRBJ2-7	TRBV5-1	TGCGCCAGCAGCTTTACAGGGTCGCGGCTCGAGCAGTACTTC	CASSFTGSRLEQYF
.	.	TRBJ2-1	TRBV9	TGTGCCAGCAGCGTAGGGCAGGGGCCATACAATGAGCAGTTCTTC	CASSVGQGPYNEQFF
TRBD1	few	TRBJ1-1	TRBV29-1	TGCAGCGTTTCTGACAGGGAGGATGGTGAAGCTTTCTTT	CSVSDREDGEAFF
TRBD1	.	TRBJ1-1	TRBV2	TGTGCCAGCACCCTGCAGGGACAGCCGAACACTGAAGCTTTCTTT	CASTLQGQPNTEAFF
TRBD1	few	TRBJ2-7	TRBV14	TGTGCCAGCAGCCCCCCTGCCGGGACAGGGTCCTACGAGCAGTACTTC	CASSPPAGTGSYEQYF
.	few	TRBJ1-6	TRBV9	TGTGCCAGCAGCGCCGACCATGGGACACACAATAATTCACCCCTCCACTTT	CASSADHGTHNNSPLHF
.	few	TRBJ2-1	TRBV25-1	TGTGCCAGCAGTGAATTGGGGGCCAATGAGCAGTTCTTC	CASSELGANEQFF
.	few	TRBJ2-5	TRBV18	TGTGCCAGCTCACCACAAGTACATCAAGAGACCCAGTACTTC	CASSPQVHQETQYF
.	.	TRBJ2-1	TRBV18	TGTGCCAGCTCACCACAAGAGTTGAAGGGGGATGAGCAGTTCTTC	CASSPQELKGDEQFF
TRBD1	few	TRBJ2-5	TRBV5-1	TGCGCCAGCAGATGGACAGGGGACCAAGAGACCCAGTACTTC	CASRWTGDQETQYF
.	few	TRBJ2-5	TRBV27	TGTGCCAGCAGTTTATCACCCCCCCTCAACCTTGGGGCAGGGGAGGAGACCCAGTACTTC	CASSLSPPLNLGAGEETQYF
.	few	TRBJ1-1	TRBV5-4	TGTGCCAGCAGCTTGCCGGGGGGCATAGCTTTCTTT	CASSLPGGIAFF
.	.	TRBJ2-3	TRBV5-1	TGCGCCAGCAGCGCGGGGGCGACAGTCGAAGATACGCAGTATTTT	CASSAGATVEDTQYF
TRBD2	few	TRBJ2-2	TRBV7-3	TGTGCCAGCAGCCAGACTAGCGCGGCCGGGGAGCTGTTTTTT	CASSQTSAAGELFF
.	.	TRBJ2-5	TRBV28	TGTGCCAGCAGTTTTGCGATTCAAGAGACCCAGTACTTC	CASSFAIQETQYF
TRBD1	few	TRBJ1-6	TRBV5-4	TGTGCCAGCAGCTTGGGGGGGCCAGGGGGTAATTCACCCCTCCACTTT	CASSLGGPGGNSPLHF
.	few	TRBJ1-5	TRBV28	TGTGCCAGCAGTTTTCAGAGCAATCAGCCCCAGCATTTT	CASSFQSNQPQHF
TRBD1	.	TRBJ2-7	TRBV4-2	TGTGCCAGCAGCCAGGTGAGCCGGGACAGCCTCTACGAGCAGTACTTC	CASSQVSRDSLYEQYF
TRBD2	few	TRBJ2-1	TRBV19	TGTGCCAGTGGACAGAATAGCGGGGTCTACAATGAGCAGTTCTTC	CASGQNSGVYNEQFF
.	few	TRBJ1-2	TRBV11-2	TGTGCCAGCAGCTTGCTTTCCGGGGTTTCGATCTCGGGAGGCTACACCTTC	CASSLLSGVSISGGYTF
.	few	TRBJ2-5	TRBV29-1	TGCAGCGTTGAAGGGGCAGAAAAAGAGACCCAGTACTTC	CSVEGAEKETQYF
.	few	TRBJ2-2	TRBV2	TGTGCCAGCAGGGGGACACTCACCGGGGAGCTGTTTTTT	CASRGTLTGELFF
TRBD2	.	TRBJ2-7	TRBV7-2	TGTGCCAGCAGCTCAACTAGCGGGGGGGCTCTACACGAGCAGTACTTC	CASSSTSGGALHEQYF
TRBD2	.	TRBJ2-5	TRBV7-2	TGTGCCAGCAGCAAAGGACTAGCGGGGTCACGAGAGACCCAGTACTTC	CASSKGLAGSRETQYF
TRBD1	few	TRBJ2-5	TRBV6-5	TGTGCCAGCAGTTACTACCCAGGGGGCCGAGAGACCCAGTACTTC	CASSYYPGGRETQYF
TRBD1	few	TRBJ2-7	TRBV7-9	TGTGCCAGCAGCTTACACAGGGGCCGTCCCGAGCAGTACTTC	CASSLHRGRPEQYF
TRBD1	few	TRBJ1-2	TRBV7-9	TGTGCCAGCGGCCAACAGGGGACCTATGGCTACACCTTC	CASGQQGTYGYTF
.	few	TRBJ1-5	TRBV30	TGTGCCTGGAGCAACGGACAAGCCCAGCATTTT	CAWSNGQAQHF
.	.	TRBJ1-2	TRBV5-1	TGCGCCAGCAGGTTTGCCGGGATTGAAACACTTCAGGGCTACACCTTC	CASRFAGIETLQGYTF
TRBD1	.	TRBJ1-6	TRBV4-1	TGCGCCAGCAGCCAAGTCGCCGGACAGGGACATTCACCCCTCCACTTT	CASSQVAGQGHSPLHF
.	.	TRBJ2-5	TRBV7-9	TGTGCCAGCAGCTTCGGGGAGTTTGTGACCCAGTACTTC	CASSFGEFVTQYF
TRBD1	.	TRBJ1-4	TRBV4-2	TGTGCCAGCAGCCGAGGACAGGGACGGGGTCTTGAAAAACTGTTTTTT	CASSRGQGRGLEKLFF
TRBD1	.	TRBJ1-2	TRBV9	TGTGCCAGCAGCGCGGCTTCCGGGACAGGGACCTATGGCTACACCTTC	CASSAASGTGTYGYTF
.	.	TRBJ2-3	TRBV9	TGTGCCAGCAGCGTAGATGGGGCAACAGATACGCAGTATTTT	CASSVDGATDTQYF
TRBD2	.	TRBJ2-7	TRBV9	TGTGCCAGCAGCGAGGGGAACCCTGCGGGGGGCCTCTACGAGCAGTACTTC	CASSEGNPAGGLYEQYF
.	.	TRBJ1-5	TRBV7-8	TGTGCCAGCAGCCGAACGGGCGGGACTCAGCCCCAGCATTTT	CASSRTGGTQPQHF
.	.	TRBJ1-1	TRBV4-1	TGCGCCAGCAGCCAAGATGCAGGGCGCACTGAAGCTTTCTTT	CASSQDAGRTEAFF
.	.	TRBJ2-7	TRBV9	TGTGCCAGCAGCCCAGCTTCTAGCTCCTACGAGCAGTACTTC	CASSPASSSYEQYF
.	few	TRBJ2-1	TRBV18	TGTGCCAGCTCACCACTCGGTAGTTCCTACAATGAGCAGTTCTTC	CASSPLGSSYNEQFF
.	.	TRBJ1-2	TRBV4-3	TGCGCCAGCAGCCAAGTTAGGGGAAATGGCTACACCTTC	CASSQVRGNGYTF
.	few	TRBJ2-4	TRBV28	TGTGCCAGCAGTTTAAAGAGGGGGATTCAGTACTTC	CASSLKRGIQYF
TRBD2	few	TRBJ2-1	TRBV11-2	TGTGCCAGCAGCTTAGAGGTAGCGGGGTTCTACAATGAGCAGTTCTTC	CASSLEVAGFYNEQFF
.	few	TRBJ2-1	TRBV7-2	TGTGCCAGCAGTTCGGACACGGTGGGAGAGCAGTTCTTC	CASSSDTVGEQFF
.	.	TRBJ2-3	TRBV6-5	TGTGCCAGCTCGGTGAGCACAGATACGCAGTATTTT	CASSVSTDTQYF
.	.	TRBJ2-2	TRBV5-1	TGCGCCAGCAGCGAGCAGGGCGACACCGGGGAGCTGTTTTTT	CASSEQGDTGELFF
.	few	TRBJ2-1	TRBV18	TGTGCCAGCTCATTAGGTCAGGGAAATGAGCAGTTCTTC	CASSLGQGNEQFF
TRBD1	few	TRBJ2-5	TRBV5-4	TGTGCCAGCAGCCAGGGACAGAACCAAGAGACCCAGTACTTC	CASSQGQNQETQYF
.	few	TRBJ1-2	TRBV5-4	TGTGCCAGCAGCTTGACAGGACGCTATGGCTACACCTTC	CASSLTGRYGYTF
TRBD1	.	TRBJ2-7	TRBV6-5	TGTGCCAGCAGTTCCGGGACAGGGAGGCGCGAGCAGTACTTC	CASSSGTGRREQYF